This TCR beta chain was captured by sequencing in a study of human thymus T cells. Germline V gives CDR1 LNHDA, CDR2 SQIVND (reference sequence). This CDR3 has 16 amino acids. Trimming removed 2 bases at V and 0 bases at J, with 11 bases between. Resections removed during corrective heart surgery provided the thymus tissue used. Assay used: immunoSEQ multiplex PCR; TCRdb lists only in-frame clones, some missing. The data contain 75,000 to 90,000 clones, 90% to 98% of them singletons. This receptor was obtained from a boy in the first two years of life with a congenital heart defect but otherwise immunologically healthy. Sequences were obtained from thymus tissue. V usage is TRBV19 and J usage is TRBJ2-1; no firm D call. The CDR3 loop reads CASSILGESSYNEQFF. The CDR3 DNA reads as TGTGCCAGTAGTATATTAGGAGAGAGCTCCTACAATGAGCAGTTCTTC.